This TCR beta chain was observed in a study of cytomegalovirus exposure and HLA in healthy donors (dated by TCRdb to about 2017). Broadly, across the study: An earlier analysis of some 550 of the donors reported more than 250 Gb of sequence data and some 120 million unique TCR beta sequences from 150 million to 200 million T cells. All discovery cohort repertoires had been generated on a single sequencing platform. Genome-wide SNP genotypes for about 60% of the roughly 700 donors were used in a later genetic analysis, which treated that subset as a discovery cohort. In addition to the first cohort of approximately 650 subjects, a separate validation cohort of 100 to 150 different subjects was used. Among over 350 genotyped donors of the cohort, an average of approximately 240,000 unique TCR beta nucleotide sequences were sequenced per donor, roughly a sixth of them non-productive. About five DR-DQ haplotypes were handled as single units for association and clustering, since linkage in the cohort was strong. Typing coverage varied by locus: 629-630 donors for A, B, C, DRB1 and DQB1; roughly 510 for DQA1; more than 600 for DPA1; fewer than 480 for DPB1. HLA typing included class I and class II loci at four-digit resolution. The study combined high-throughput TCR immunosequencing, statistical association of individual TCRs with disease status, and machine learning to predict cytomegalovirus infection status. The T cell repertoires of 700 or so subjects were profiled by immunosequencing and related to cytomegalovirus serostatus. Donor age, sex, ethnicity and CMV serostatus were compiled alongside the repertoire data. Of the approximately 400 genotyped donors, over 65% fell in the genetic ancestry cluster associated with self-reported Caucasian donors. A later analysis re-analyzed previously published TCR beta repertoires from 500 to 700 donors and added high-resolution HLA genotyping to study TCR occurrence patterns. Approximately 300 gigabases of sequencing data and tens of millions of unique TCR sequences were included in an early release covering under 650 HLA-typed donors. In the later analysis, no new phenotypic data were used to find candidate immune exposures; instead, reliance was placed on TCR beta sequences and their occurrence across donors. The study aimed to test whether cataloging public T cell receptors could reveal signatures of past pathogen exposure. In an earlier analysis of 500 to 650 of the donors, high-throughput TCR beta sequencing was used to judge whether each TCR beta V gene segment behaved as functional or pseudogenic.

The research as a whole found: Only TCR beta chains were sequenced in this cohort, and the absence of alpha or paired-chain data limited detectable features. Several of the top co-occurrence clusters appeared to be linked to parvovirus B19, influenza, CMV and Epstein-Barr virus, according to a later analysis. V-gene and J-gene trimming of TCR beta chains was associated with a missense DCLRE1C variant in a later genetic analysis, and the association was replicated in an independent cohort. The authors suggested that the approach could potentially be generalized to other disease states and immunological phenotypes. In a later analysis, HLA-associated TCR beta chains showed more clonal expansion and lower generation probabilities than non-associated chains that were equally common. In vitro tests confirmed that three of the cytomegalovirus-associated TCR beta chains recognize cytomegalovirus antigens. The presence/absence analyses assumed that sequencing depth was roughly uniform across donors, and that assumption may not be true. Because counts were too low, some 16 rarely observed V segments, including chromosome 9 orphons, were excluded from the earlier analysis of some 590 of the donors. HLA typing was unavailable for some donors at each locus, so association tests used only the typed subset. The study gave a list of 150 to 200 TCR beta chains associated with cytomegalovirus. The 87-base-pair reads could not distinguish some IMGT-functional V segments, including TRBV6-2 and TRBV6-3, so those segments were excluded. Linkage disequilibrium might explain the correlated functional status among segregating V segments, but an unknown experimental factor could not be excluded. At a false discovery rate of 0.05, a later analysis linked 15,000 to 20,000 TCR beta sequences to specific HLA alleles. In an earlier analysis of more than 500 of the donors, most TCR beta V segments appeared in productive rearrangements about 87% or about 30% of the time, broadly matching IMGT annotations. According to a later genetic analysis, donors in an Asian-associated ancestry cluster had fewer N-insertions in productive TCRs than the approximately 710-donor mean. Most TCR sequences were seen in very few donors, while some public TCRs were found in many individuals. Assigning TCR associations to individual alleles was difficult when HLA alleles, especially DR and DQ, strongly co-occurred. In a later analysis, the rate of TCR association differed among HLA loci, with DRB1 alleles having the most associated TCRs and HLA-C alleles having the fewest. A group of highly shared sequence variants was considered likely to be a technical artifact of the sequencing pipeline. A later analysis found that most CMV-associated TCR beta chains appeared HLA-restricted, with HLA associations seemingly driven largely by CMV exposure. A further reported finding was that TCR beta sequences accurately predicted the HLA-A and HLA-B alleles for most subjects in the first cohort. The classifier was reported to diagnose cytomegalovirus status with high specificity and sensitivity in both the original and validation cohorts. For the cohort, immune exposure information was limited to CMV serostatus.

According to the germline V gene, CDR1 reads SGHDT and CDR2 reads YYEEEE. Unmatched junction bases come to 6, with V trimmed by 0 bases and J by 2 bases. The cysteine opens and the phenylalanine closes a CDR3 of 16 amino acids. Only the CDR3 DNA stays, 48 bases, in frame from base 1. The cohort comprised fewer than 750 healthy bone marrow donors. At the time of sampling, all cohort members were nominally healthy, though unrecorded immune exposures were likely present. The donor was CMV seropositive and belonged to the group of 250 to 350 seropositive cohort members. A peripheral blood sample was provided by each donor, and peripheral blood mononuclear cells were used for TCR beta sequencing. The Qiagen DNeasy Blood Extraction Kit was used to extract genomic DNA from the blood cell samples. The library was obtained by the immunoSEQ multiplex PCR assay. The multiplex PCR relied on a mix of 60 forward primers for TCR Vbeta segments and 13 reverse primers for TCR Jbeta segments. The CDR3 region of rearranged TCR beta genes was amplified from genomic DNA by a multiplex PCR assay. On the Illumina HiSeq System, the amplified TCR beta libraries were sequenced as 87-base-pair reads. As for how the authors treated the data: In a later analysis, approximately 74 million unique TCR beta chains were counted across the roughly 670 repertoires, and roughly 11 million of these chains were shared by at least two donors. To remove PCR and sequencing errors, raw reads were error-corrected and collapsed into unique sequences using a nearest-neighbor algorithm that merged closely related sequences. CDR3 sequences were aligned to IMGT reference sequences to assign V, D and J gene segments. For a sequence to be retained, a match of at least six nucleotides was required to both a V gene segment and a J gene segment. Rearrangements were classified as productive when the CDR3 lacked stop codons and remained in frame with V and J, and all other rearrangements were classified as non-productive. Following IMGT convention, CDR3 was defined as the stretch from the second conserved V-encoded cysteine up to the conserved J-encoded phenylalanine. In an earlier analysis of roughly 610 of the donors, sequences lacking an unambiguous match to a single V gene segment were excluded. In an earlier analysis of a few hundred of the donors, a V segment was called functional when productive rearrangements were above 56.7%, and segregating when the standard deviation between donors exceeded 5%. A statistical classification framework was built to diagnose cytomegalovirus status from the catalog of TCR beta chain sequences. V and J gene assignment, in a later analysis, came from comparing TCR nucleotide sequences with IMGT/GENE-DB human TR gene sequences. The TCRdist pipeline was used in a later analysis to assign CDR3 sequences and most-parsimonious VDJ recombination scenarios. In a later analysis, every TCR beta chain was defined by the combination of its CDR3 amino acid sequence and its V-gene family, and reads without a unique V-gene family were dropped. A later analysis removed several hundred highly shared, low-generation-probability nucleotide sequences to deal with suspected cross-contamination and a sequencing artifact. In a later analysis, a clonal expansion index for each public chain was calculated from normalized within-repertoire ranks of inferred template counts. Generation probabilities in a later analysis came from a VDJ recombination model fitted to out-of-frame rearrangements, and those results were checked against IGoR. In a later analysis, TCR-TCR, TCR-HLA and TCR-CMV co-occurrence was scored with hypergeometric tests, and a repertoire-size bias correction was applied to TCR pairs. A later analysis estimated false discovery rates by permuting HLA or CMV assignments 20 times. A later analysis grouped co-occurring TCRs with DBSCAN, adding TCRdist sequence similarity when clustering within HLA-allele-positive subsets. Repertoires with fewer than 30,000 or more than 120,000 public chains, plus five repertoires with anomalous nucleotide sharing, were excluded from co-occurrence clustering. The table comes from immuneACCESS by way of TCRdb, which keeps in-frame sequences with V and J called. Part of the clones is missing from these tables; in studies checked, under half for an unresolved V gene and the rest for unknown reasons. V and J calls and clone size come straight from that table; D and trimming were deduced from the DNA. The sample data list about 190,000 clones, and 80% to 85% of these were observed just once. Around 2.1% of the sample rests with the top ten.

In this sample, this clone turned up a few times. Its antigen remains unidentified. Nothing much larger sits one base from this clone, and base qualities are not available. Specimen: PBMCs. This receptor was identified in a woman between 18 and 30 years old in good health and CMV-seropositive. Recombination joined TRBV5-6 with TRBJ2-5, with TRBD2 matching 8 junction bases. Here is the DNA: TGTGCCAGCAGCTTGGCTCTGCTAGCGGGTCAAGAGACCCAGTACTTC. Translated, it reads CASSLALLAGQETQYF.